This T cell receptor (beta chain) was sequenced during a study of breast tumors, draining lymph nodes, adjacent tissues. Study results and limitations: Tumors had less TCR diversity than lymph nodes, more than nontumor tissue. The data were judged consistent with most tumor T cells coming from lymph node and expanding in tumor.

In its sample, this clonotype was seen a few times. Its antigen is still unknown. Via MiXCR, TCRdb re-called the multiplex PCR reads, giving one row per CDR3 protein. In the table there are just under 65,000 distinct CDR3 sequences, approximately 54% of which are singletons. The V gene's germline CDR1 is SNHLY and CDR2 FYNNEI. Losses at the gene ends were 8 bases for V and 3 bases for J; bases not matched to a gene: 4. The CDR3 spans 12 residues. The rearrangement uses TRBV2 and TRBJ2-7; 7 positions match TRBD1. The sequence came from a female donor with breast cancer. Some clones in this sample may be carry-over from other donors' samples. The sample comprised breast tumor tissue. As DNA, the CDR3 is TGTGCCAGCTTGCGACAGGGCTACGAGCAGTACTTC. Amino acid sequence: CASLRQGYEQYF.